A single sample is the source of the 31 T cell receptor beta chains below, sequenced in a study of T cells expressing NK-cell markers (dated by TCRdb to 2020 to 2021). The library was obtained by 5' RACE. The instrument was an Illumina HiSeq 2000. Reprocessed by TCRdb, the reads give a single entry per CDR3 protein sequence, without DNA. The sample table includes under 200,000 distinct CDR3 sequences. Approximately 17% of the sample lies in the top ten. The sequenced material came from blood T cells: a sorted CD56 or NKG2C T cell subset, CD4+ or CD8+ T cells, or bulk PBMC T cells (not recorded which). All receptors derive from a woman aged 18-69 years in good health.

This rearrangement joins TRBV20-1 to TRBJ2-1; TCRdb gives TRBD2 as the D gene, but with no DNA this cannot be confirmed. Germline values: CDR1 DFQATT, CDR2 SNEGSKA (reference sequence). The CDR3 is 15 amino acids. The CDR3 reads CSAKSSGPPGDEQFF.

The V and J genes are TRBV28 and TRBJ2-7; checking the TCRdb D call of TRBD2 is not possible without DNA. The germline V gene has CDR1 MDHEN and CDR2 SYDVKM. The CDR3 loop spans 14 amino acids. This CDR3 is CASNLAGGDYEQYF. Full variable domain (rest looked up from reference TRBV28 and TRBJ2-7): DVKVTQSSRYLVKRTGEKVFLECVQDMDHENMFWYRQDPGLGLRLIYFSYDVKMKEKGDIPEGYSVSREKKERFSLILESASTNQTSMYLCASNLAGGDYEQYFGPGTRLTVT.

The chain recombines TRBV30 with TRBJ1-1. The length of the CDR3 is 15 residues. CDR1 is GTSNPN, CDR2 SVGIG, per germline (reference sequence). The CDR3 sequence is CAWSPSLHWNTEAFF.

The chain couples TRBV6-5 to TRBJ2-4; TCRdb lists TRBD2, though no DNA is available to test this call. Germline assignment: CDR1 MNHEY and CDR2 SVGAGI. The CDR3 totals 14 residues. The CDR3 sequence is CASSLVGDGNIQYF.

The chain joins TRBV4-1 to TRBJ2-3; TCRdb's D call, TRBD1, is unchecked because there is no DNA. Germline assignment: CDR1 MGHRA and CDR2 YSYEKL. The CDR3 has 17 amino acids. CDR3 region: CASSHLYRGPNTDTQYF.

This CDR3 reads CASSLAWDLSSTDTQYF. V is TRBV2 and J is TRBJ2-3; no DNA is available, so the TRBD2 call from TCRdb remains unchecked. The CDR3 totals 17 residues. CDR1 and CDR2 from the germline V gene are SNHLY and FYNNEI.

The chain combines TRBV10-3 with TRBJ1-6; no DNA is available, so the TRBD1 call from TCRdb remains unchecked. CDR3 length equals 13 residues. CDR1 is ENHRY and CDR2 is SYGVKD in the germline V gene. CDR3 region: CAINPTVDSPLHF.

The genes are TRBV29-1 and TRBJ2-3; TCRdb's D call of TRBD1 is untestable without DNA. CDR1 is SQVTM and CDR2 is ANQGSEA in the germline V gene. This CDR3 is built from 13 residues. The chain's CDR3 is CSVGQGGTDTQYF.

The gene calls are TRBV24-1 and TRBJ2-3. CDR3 size: 12 residues. Per the germline V gene, CDR1 is KGHDR and CDR2 is SFDVKD. This chain's CDR3 is CATSVAGYTQYF.

This rearrangement joins TRBV20-1 to TRBJ1-6; TCRdb's D gene call, TRBD1, goes unchecked for lack of DNA. The CDR3 extends over 14 amino acids. CDR1 and CDR2 (germline): DFQATT, SNEGSKA (reference sequence). CDR3 region: CSAIQGMANSPLHF.

The rearrangement uses TRBV20-1 and TRBJ2-2; TCRdb lists TRBD1, though no DNA is available to test this call. Germline CDR1 and CDR2: DFQATT and SNEGSKA (reference sequence). CDR3 length equals 16 residues. The CDR3 region is CSASPSPGHLTGELFF.

This chain's CDR3 is CASSEAGTNGNTIYF. The chain carries TRBV11-3 and TRBJ1-3; TCRdb indicates TRBD1, and absent DNA this call remains unverified. The germline V gene encodes CDR1 SGHNT and CDR2 YENEEA. The CDR3 spans 15 residues.

The chain joins TRBV6-1 to TRBJ1-4. The CDR3 spans 16 residues. The germline V gene encodes CDR1 MNHNS and CDR2 SASEGT. CDR3 loop: CASSEASGATNEKLFF.

V gene TRBV5-1 combines with J gene TRBJ1-5; TCRdb lists TRBD1, though no DNA is available to test this call. The CDR3 loop spans 19 amino acids. Germline V CDR1 and CDR2: SGHRS, YFSETQ. This chain's CDR3 is CASSPTPIRDQGANQPQHF.

The V gene is TRBV6-2 or TRBV6-3, the J gene TRBJ2-5; TCRdb designates TRBD1, a call that cannot be tested without DNA. Germline V CDR1 and CDR2: MNHEY, SVGEGT. This CDR3 has 14 residues. The CDR3 spells CASKDRDPRETQYF.

V and J are TRBV4-1 and TRBJ2-7; TCRdb proposes TRBD1, but this gene call is untestable without DNA. The CDR3 is made up of 12 amino acids. Germline V CDR1 and CDR2: MGHRA, YSYEKL. This CDR3 reads CASSTGTYEQYF.

The chain has TRBV5-6 and TRBJ2-1; lacking DNA, the TRBD1 call made by TCRdb goes unchecked. Germline V CDR1 and CDR2: SGHDT, YYEEEE. The CDR3 is 15 residues long. This chain's CDR3 is CASSSIGIPYGEQFF.

This rearrangement joins TRBV30 to TRBJ2-7; TCRdb selects TRBD1, and the lack of DNA leaves this call unchecked. This CDR3 has 13 residues. Germline V gives CDR1 GTSNPN, CDR2 SVGIG (reference sequence). CDR3 in amino acids: CACGQGPPYEQYF.

The V gene is TRBV6-1, the J gene TRBJ1-1; TCRdb names TRBD1, which stays unverified in the absence of DNA. The CDR3 contains 14 residues. Germline V gives CDR1 MNHNS, CDR2 SASEGT. The CDR3 sequence: CASDPVRGNTEAFF.

The rearrangement joins TRBV2 to TRBJ2-1. The CDR3 is made up of 12 amino acids. The germline gives CDR1 SNHLY, CDR2 FYNNEI. The CDR3 here is CASSVRRNEQFF. The full variable domain, completed using reference TRBV2 and TRBJ2-1, is EPEVTQTPSHQVTQMGQEVILRCVPISNHLYFYWYRQILGQKVEFLVSFYNNEISEKSEIFDDQFSVERPDGSNFTLKIRSTKLEDSAMYFCASSVRRNEQFFGPGTRLTVL.

V and J are TRBV10-3 and TRBJ1-5; TCRdb reports TRBD1, a call that lacks DNA to check it against. Germline lookup yields CDR1 ENHRY and CDR2 SYGVKD. The CDR3 is 13 amino acids. This CDR3 is CASGQSSNQPQHF.

The V and J genes are TRBV2 and TRBJ2-7; TCRdb reports TRBD1, a call that lacks DNA to check it against. CDR1 and CDR2 (germline): SNHLY, FYNNEI. The CDR3 loop spans 15 amino acids. The CDR3: CASIPEGGQGFEQYF. The full variable domain, its missing parts supplied by reference TRBV2 and TRBJ2-7, is EPEVTQTPSHQVTQMGQEVILRCVPISNHLYFYWYRQILGQKVEFLVSFYNNEISEKSEIFDDQFSVERPDGSNFTLKIRSTKLEDSAMYFCASIPEGGQGFEQYFGPGTRLTVT.

J is TRBJ1-2 and V is TRBV3-1; TCRdb names TRBD1, which stays unverified in the absence of DNA. Per germline, CDR1 LGHDT and CDR2 YNNKEL (reference sequence). This CDR3 has 15 residues. CDR3: CASSTQGAQGTGYTF.

The chain employs TRBV3-1 and TRBJ1-2; TCRdb names TRBD1, which stays unverified in the absence of DNA. The CDR3 extends over 14 amino acids. Germline V gene sequence: CDR1 LGHDT, CDR2 YNNKEL (reference sequence). The CDR3 here is CASSDGQGAYGYTF.

This rearrangement joins TRBV12-3 or TRBV12-4 to TRBJ2-7. CDR3 length: 14 residues. CDR3 amino acids: CASSLTRSTYEQYF.

The chain uses TRBV29-1 and TRBJ2-1; TCRdb calls TRBD2, which cannot be checked without DNA. The CDR3 runs to 14 residues. The germline CDR1 and CDR2 sequences are SQVTM and ANQGSEA. CDR3 protein: CSVRLAGNLNEQFF.

The J gene is TRBJ1-1, the V gene TRBV6-1; without DNA, the TCRdb call of TRBD1 cannot be checked. The CDR3 has 15 amino acids. Germline assignment: CDR1 MNHNS and CDR2 SASEGT. CDR3 sequence: CASLYRRGLNTEAFF.

The gene calls are TRBV28 and TRBJ2-3; no DNA is available, so the TRBD1 call from TCRdb remains unchecked. The CDR3 loop spans 13 amino acids. CDR1 and CDR2 from the germline V gene are MDHEN and SYDVKM. CDR3: CASLDREADTQYF.

This rearrangement joins TRBV7-8 to TRBJ2-7; TCRdb's assignment of TRBD2 cannot be checked, as there is no DNA. Germline V lookup: CDR1 SGHVS, CDR2 FQNEAQ. This CDR3 is 17 amino acids long. The CDR3 here is CASSLAWIGRAKYEQYF.

The chain is built from TRBV25-1 and TRBJ1-1. The germline CDR1 and CDR2 sequences are MGHDK and SYGVNS. This CDR3 is built from 11 residues. This CDR3 is CASSESAIAFF. The full variable domain, rest sourced from reference TRBV25-1 and TRBJ1-1, is EADIYQTPRYLVIGTGKKITLECSQTMGHDKMYWYQQDPGMELHLIHYSYGVNSTEKGDLSSESTVSRIRTEHFPLTLESARPSHTSQYLCASSESAIAFFGQGTRLTVV.

The chain recombines TRBV7-2 with TRBJ2-7; TCRdb proposes TRBD1, but this gene call is untestable without DNA. CDR1 and CDR2 from the germline V gene are SGHTA and FQGNSA. The length of the CDR3 is 16 residues. This CDR3 is CASSVGTGRIAYEQYF.